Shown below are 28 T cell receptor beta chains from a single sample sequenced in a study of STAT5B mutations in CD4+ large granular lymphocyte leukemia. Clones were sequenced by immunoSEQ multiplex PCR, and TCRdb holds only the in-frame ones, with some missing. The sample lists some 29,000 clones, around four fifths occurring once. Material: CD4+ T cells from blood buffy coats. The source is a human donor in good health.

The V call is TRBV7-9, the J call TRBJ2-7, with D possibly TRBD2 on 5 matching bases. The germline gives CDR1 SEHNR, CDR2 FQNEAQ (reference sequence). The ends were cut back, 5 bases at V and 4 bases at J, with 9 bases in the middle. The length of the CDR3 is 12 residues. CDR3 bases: TGTGCCAGCAGCCCTTCGGGGTACGAGCAGTACTTC. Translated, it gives CASSPSGYEQYF.

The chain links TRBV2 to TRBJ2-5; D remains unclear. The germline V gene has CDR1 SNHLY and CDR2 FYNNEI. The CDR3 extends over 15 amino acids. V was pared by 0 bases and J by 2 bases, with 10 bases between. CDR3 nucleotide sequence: TGTGCCAGCAGTGAAGCGCGGTCAAAACAAGAGACCCAGTACTTC. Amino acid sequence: CASSEARSKQETQYF.

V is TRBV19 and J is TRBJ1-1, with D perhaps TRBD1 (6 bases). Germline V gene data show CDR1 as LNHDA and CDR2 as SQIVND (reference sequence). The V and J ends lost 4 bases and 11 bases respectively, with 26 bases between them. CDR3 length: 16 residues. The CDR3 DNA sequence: TGTGCCAGTAGTAACGGGACGCGAGACGCCGGGGGCAACGCTTTCTTT. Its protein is CASSNGTRDAGGNAFF.

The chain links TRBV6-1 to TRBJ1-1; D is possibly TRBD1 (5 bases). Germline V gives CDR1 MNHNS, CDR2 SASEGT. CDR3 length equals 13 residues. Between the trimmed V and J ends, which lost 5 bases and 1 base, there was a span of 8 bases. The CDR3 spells CASSTTGNTEAFF. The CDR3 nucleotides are TGTGCCAGCAGTACCACAGGGAACACTGAAGCTTTCTTT.

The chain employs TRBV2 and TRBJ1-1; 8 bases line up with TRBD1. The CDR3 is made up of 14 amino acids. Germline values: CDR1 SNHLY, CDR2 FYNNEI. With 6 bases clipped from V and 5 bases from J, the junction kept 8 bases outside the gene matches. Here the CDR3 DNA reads TGTGCCAGCAGGGTCAGGGGGCTGCATACTGAAGCTTTCTTT. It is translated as CASRVRGLHTEAFF.

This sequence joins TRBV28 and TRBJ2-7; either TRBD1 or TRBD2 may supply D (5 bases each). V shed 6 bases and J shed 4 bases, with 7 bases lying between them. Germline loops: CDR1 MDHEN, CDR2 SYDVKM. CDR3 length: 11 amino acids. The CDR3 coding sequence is TGTGCCAGCAGGAGGGGATACGAGCAGTACGTC. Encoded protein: CASRRGYEQYV.

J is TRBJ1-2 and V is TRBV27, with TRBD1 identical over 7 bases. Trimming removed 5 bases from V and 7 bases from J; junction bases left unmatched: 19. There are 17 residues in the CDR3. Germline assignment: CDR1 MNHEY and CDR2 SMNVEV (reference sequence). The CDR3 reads CASSLTPRTGGSGGYTF. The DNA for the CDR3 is TGTGCCAGCAGTCTAACTCCGCGGACAGGTGGATCTGGTGGCTACACCTTC.

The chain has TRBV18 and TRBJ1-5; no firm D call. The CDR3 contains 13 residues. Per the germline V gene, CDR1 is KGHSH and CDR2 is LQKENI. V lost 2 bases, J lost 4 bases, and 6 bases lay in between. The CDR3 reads CASSPAINQPQHF. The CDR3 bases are TGTGCCAGCTCACCAGCAATAAATCAGCCCCAGCATTTT.

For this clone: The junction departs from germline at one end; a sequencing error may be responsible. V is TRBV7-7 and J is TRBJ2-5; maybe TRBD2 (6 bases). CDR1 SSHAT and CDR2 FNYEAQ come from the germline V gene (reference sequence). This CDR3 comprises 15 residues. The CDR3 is CASSLGGAFQETQYF. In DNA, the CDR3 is TGTGCTAGCAGCTTAGGAGGGGCATTCCAAGAGACCCAGTACTTC.

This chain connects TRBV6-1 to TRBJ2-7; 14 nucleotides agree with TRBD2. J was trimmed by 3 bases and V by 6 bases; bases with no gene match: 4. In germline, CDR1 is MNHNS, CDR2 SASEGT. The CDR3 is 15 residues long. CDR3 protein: CASRTGTSGGYEQYF. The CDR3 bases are TGTGCCAGCAGAACCGGGACTAGCGGGGGCTACGAGCAGTACTTC.

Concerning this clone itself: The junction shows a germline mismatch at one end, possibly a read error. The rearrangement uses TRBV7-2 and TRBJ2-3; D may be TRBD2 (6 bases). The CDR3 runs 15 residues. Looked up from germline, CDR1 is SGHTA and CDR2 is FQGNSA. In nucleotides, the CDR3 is TGTGCCAGCAGGCGGGACTCCGGACGAACAGATGCGCAGTATTTT. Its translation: CASRRDSGRTDAQYF.

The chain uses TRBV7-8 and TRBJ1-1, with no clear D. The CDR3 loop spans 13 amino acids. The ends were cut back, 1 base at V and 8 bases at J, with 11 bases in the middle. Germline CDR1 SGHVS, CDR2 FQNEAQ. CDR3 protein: CASSLGRWVEAFF. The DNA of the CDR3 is TGTGCCAGCAGCTTAGGGCGGTGGGTAGAAGCTTTCTTT. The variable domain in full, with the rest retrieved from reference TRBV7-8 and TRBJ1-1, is GAGVSQSPRYKVAKRGQDVALRCDPISGHVSLFWYQQALGQGPEFLTYFQNEAQLDKSGLPSDRFFAERPEGSVSTLKIQRTQQEDSAVYLCASSLGRWVEAFFGQGTRLTVV.

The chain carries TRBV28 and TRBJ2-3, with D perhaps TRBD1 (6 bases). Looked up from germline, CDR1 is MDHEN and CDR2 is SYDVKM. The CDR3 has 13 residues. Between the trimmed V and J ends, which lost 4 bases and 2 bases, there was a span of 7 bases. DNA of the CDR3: TGTGCCAGCAGTTCAGGGGACACAGATACGCAGTATTTT. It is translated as CASSSGDTDTQYF.

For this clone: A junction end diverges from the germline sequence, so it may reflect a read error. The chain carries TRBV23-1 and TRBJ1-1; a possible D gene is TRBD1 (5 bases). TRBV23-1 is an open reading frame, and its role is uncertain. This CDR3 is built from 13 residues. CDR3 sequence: CASSQQRSLAGKF. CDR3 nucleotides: TGCGCCAGCAGTCAGCAACGATCCCTGGCAGGGAAGTTT.

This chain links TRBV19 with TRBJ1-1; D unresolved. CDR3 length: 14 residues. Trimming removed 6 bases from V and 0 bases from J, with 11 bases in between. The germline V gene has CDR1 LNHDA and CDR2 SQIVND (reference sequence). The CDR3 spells CASRYGDLNTEAFF. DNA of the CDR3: TGTGCCAGTAGGTACGGCGATCTGAACACTGAAGCTTTCTTT.

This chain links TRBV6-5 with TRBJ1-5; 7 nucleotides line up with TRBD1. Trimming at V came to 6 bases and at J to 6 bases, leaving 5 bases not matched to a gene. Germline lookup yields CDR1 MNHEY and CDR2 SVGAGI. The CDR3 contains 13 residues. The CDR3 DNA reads TGTGCCAGCAGCGTCGCAGGGGGTCAGCCCCAGCATTTT. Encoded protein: CASSVAGGQPQHF.

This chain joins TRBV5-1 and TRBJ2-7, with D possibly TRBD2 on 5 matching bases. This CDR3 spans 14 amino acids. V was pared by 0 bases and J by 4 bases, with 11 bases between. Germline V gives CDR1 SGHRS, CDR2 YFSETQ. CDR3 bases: TGCGCCAGCAGCTTGGATGGACTCAATTACGAGCAGTACGTC. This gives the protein CASSLDGLNYEQYV.

The CDR3 here is CASSGQGNTEAFF. CDR3 DNA sequence: TGTGCCAGCAGTGGACAGGGGAACACTGAAGCTTTCTTT. The chain links TRBV6-6 to TRBJ1-1; 8 bases agree with TRBD1. The CDR3 runs to 13 residues. Losses at the gene ends were 5 bases for V and 1 base for J; bases not matched to a gene: 0. Germline assignment: CDR1 MNHNY and CDR2 SVGAGI (reference sequence).

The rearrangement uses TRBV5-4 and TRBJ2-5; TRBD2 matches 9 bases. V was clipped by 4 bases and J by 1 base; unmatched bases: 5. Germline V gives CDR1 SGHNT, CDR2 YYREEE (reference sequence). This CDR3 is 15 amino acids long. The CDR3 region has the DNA TGTGCCAGCAGCCCTTCGGGACTAGCCCAAGAGACCCAGTACTTC. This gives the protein CASSPSGLAQETQYF.

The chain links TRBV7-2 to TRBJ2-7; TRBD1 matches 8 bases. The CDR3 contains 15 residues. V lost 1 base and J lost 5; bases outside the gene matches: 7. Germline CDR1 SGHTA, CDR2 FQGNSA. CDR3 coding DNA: TGTGCCAGCAGCTTAGATGGACAGGGTGGAAACGAGCAGTACGTC. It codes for CASSLDGQGGNEQYV.

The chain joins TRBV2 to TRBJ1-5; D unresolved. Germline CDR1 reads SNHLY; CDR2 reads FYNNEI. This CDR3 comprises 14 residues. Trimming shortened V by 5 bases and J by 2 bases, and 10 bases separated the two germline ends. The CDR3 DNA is TGTGCCAGCAGTTTTGACCCAGGCAATCAGCCCCAGCATTTT. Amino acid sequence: CASSFDPGNQPQHF.

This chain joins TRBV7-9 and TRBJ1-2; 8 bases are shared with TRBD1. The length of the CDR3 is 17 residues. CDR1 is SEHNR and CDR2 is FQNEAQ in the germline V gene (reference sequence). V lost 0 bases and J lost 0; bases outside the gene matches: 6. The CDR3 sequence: CASSLARGQEANYGYTF. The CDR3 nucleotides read TGTGCCAGCAGCTTAGCAAGGGGACAGGAGGCTAACTATGGCTACACCTTC. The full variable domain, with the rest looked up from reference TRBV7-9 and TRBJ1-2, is DTGVSQNPRHKITKRGQNVTFRCDPISEHNRLYWYRQTLGQGPEFLTYFQNEAQLEKSRLLSDRFSAERPKGSFSTLEIQRTEQGDSAMYLCASSLARGQEANYGYTFGSGTRLTVV.

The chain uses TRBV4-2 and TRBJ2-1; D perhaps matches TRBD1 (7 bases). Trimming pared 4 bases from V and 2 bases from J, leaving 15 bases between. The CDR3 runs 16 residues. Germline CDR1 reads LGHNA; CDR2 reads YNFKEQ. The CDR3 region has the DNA TGTGCCAGCAGCCCTAGGGGGGACAGCACCTACAATGAGCAGTTCTTC. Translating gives CASSPRGDSTYNEQFF.

CDR3 sequence reads: CASSTGFNSPLHF. The CDR3 DNA sequence: TGTGCCAGCAGTACAGGGTTCAATTCACCCCTCCACTTT. The rearrangement links TRBV7-9 to TRBJ1-6; TRBD1 is a possible D gene (6 bases). This CDR3 has 13 amino acids. V lost 6 bases, J lost 7 bases, and 10 bases lay in between. Germline assignment: CDR1 SEHNR and CDR2 FQNEAQ (reference sequence). The variable domain in full, completed from reference TRBV7-9 and TRBJ1-6, reads DTGVSQNPRHKITKRGQNVTFRCDPISEHNRLYWYRQTLGQGPEFLTYFQNEAQLEKSRLLSDRFSAERPKGSFSTLEIQRTEQGDSAMYLCASSTGFNSPLHFGNGTRLTVT.

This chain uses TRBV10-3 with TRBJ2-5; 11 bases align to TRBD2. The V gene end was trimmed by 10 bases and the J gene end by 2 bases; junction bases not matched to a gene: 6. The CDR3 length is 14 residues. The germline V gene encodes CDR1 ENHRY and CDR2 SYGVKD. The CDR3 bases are TGTGCCACCAGGGCTAGCGGGGGGCAAGAGACCCAGTACTTC. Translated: CATRASGGQETQYF.

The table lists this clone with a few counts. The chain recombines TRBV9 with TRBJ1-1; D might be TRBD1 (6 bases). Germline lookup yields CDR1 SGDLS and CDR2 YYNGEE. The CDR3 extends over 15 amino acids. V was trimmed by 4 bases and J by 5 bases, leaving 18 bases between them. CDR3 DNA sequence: TGTGCCAGCAGCCCGAGCGGGGGAGGGGGGACTGAAGCTTTCTTT. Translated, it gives CASSPSGGGGTEAFF. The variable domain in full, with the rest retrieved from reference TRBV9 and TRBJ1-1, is DSGVTQTPKHLITATGQRVTLRCSPRSGDLSVYWYQQSLDQGLQFLIQYYNGEERAKGNILERFSAQQFPDLHSELNLSSLELGDSALYFCASSPSGGGGTEAFFGQGTRLTVV.

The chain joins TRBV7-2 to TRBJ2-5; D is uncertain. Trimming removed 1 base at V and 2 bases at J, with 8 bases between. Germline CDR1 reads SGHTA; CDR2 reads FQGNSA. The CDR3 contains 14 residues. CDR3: CASSLGQMQETQYF. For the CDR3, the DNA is TGTGCCAGCAGCTTAGGGCAGATGCAAGAGACCCAGTACTTC.

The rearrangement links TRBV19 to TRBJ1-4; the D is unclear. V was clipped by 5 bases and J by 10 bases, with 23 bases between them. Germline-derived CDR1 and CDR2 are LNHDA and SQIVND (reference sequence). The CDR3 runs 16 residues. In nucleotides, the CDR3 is TGTGCCAGTAGTGAGTCGGCAGTATTAATGAGTGGAAAACTGTTTTTT. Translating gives CASSESAVLMSGKLFF. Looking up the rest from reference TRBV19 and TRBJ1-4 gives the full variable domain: DGGITQSPKYLFRKEGQNVTLSCEQNLNHDAMYWYRQDPGQGLRLIYYSQIVNDFQKGDIAEGYSVSREKKESFPLTVTSAQKNPTAFYLCASSESAVLMSGKLFFGSGTQLSVL.